This TCR beta chain was sequenced during a study of T cell responses to AZD1222 COVID-19 vaccine. Notes on the study in general: Among the donors, most were white British and more were female, and clonal diversity was possibly underestimated.

Pooling was applied to second doses at about 4 or about 12 weeks. Assay used: immunoSEQ multiplex PCR; TCRdb lists only in-frame clones, some missing. The sample contains 90,000 to 150,000 clones, 75% to 90% of which appear only once. About this clone itself: Its target is unknown.

The CDR3 covers 15 residues. Trimming stripped 5 bases from V and 3 bases from J, with 14 bases between. Per germline, CDR1 MNHEY and CDR2 SMNVEV (reference sequence). The TCR sequence derives from an adult who received the AZD1222 COVID-19 vaccine. Sequences were derived from peripheral blood, sampled 28 days after the second AZD1222 dose. The rearrangement uses TRBV27 and TRBJ2-1; a possible D gene is TRBD1 (5 bases). The CDR3 sequence: CASSLADTNYNEQFF. The CDR3 nucleotides read TGTGCCAGCAGTCTCGCGGACACCAACTACAATGAGCAGTTCTTC.